One and the same sample provided the 23 T cell receptor beta chains below, sequenced in a study of shared clonotypes between healthy human individuals. Using immunoSEQ multiplex PCR, the repertoire was profiled, and TCRdb retains in-frame clones only, with some absent. The repertoire consists of approximately 1.5 million clones, with approximately 98.5% occurring once and the leading ten covering roughly 0.36%. Sequencing used naive CD4+ T cells sorted from blood. Subset in this sample: CD45RA+ positively selected. The receptors were sampled from a man aged 25-40 years in good health.

The rearrangement joins TRBV14 to TRBJ2-1, with 8 bases fitting TRBD2. The V gene end was trimmed by 0 bases and the J gene end by 6 bases; junction bases not matched to a gene: 10. The germline V gene has CDR1 SGHDN and CDR2 FVKESK. CDR3 size: 17 residues. This CDR3 reads CASSQDWVGRVVNEQFF. In DNA form, the CDR3 reads TGTGCCAGCAGCCAAGATTGGGTCGGGAGGGTTGTCAATGAGCAGTTCTTC.

This sequence joins TRBV4-3 and TRBJ1-2; a possible D gene is TRBD1 (5 bases). CDR3 length equals 13 residues. The V gene lost 1 base and the J gene lost 7 bases, with 10 bases spanning the gap. Germline V CDR1 and CDR2: LGHNA, YSLEER. The CDR3 nucleotides are TGCGCCAGCAGCCAAGCGAGGGGCCGTGGCTACACCTTC. This sequence encodes CASSQARGRGYTF.

V and J are TRBV9 and TRBJ2-1; 9 nucleotides match TRBD2. V shed 0 bases and J 6 bases; nucleotides not matched to a gene: 7. Germline V gives CDR1 SGDLS, CDR2 YYNGEE. This CDR3 spans 16 amino acids. In DNA form, the CDR3 reads TGTGCCAGCAGCGTAGATATTGGTAGCGGGAGCAATGAGCAGTTCTTC. It yields the protein CASSVDIGSGSNEQFF.

A few counts support this clone. The CDR3 spells CASSEPYSGAAEAFF. CDR3 in DNA: TGTGCCAGCAGTGAACCCTATTCCGGGGCCGCTGAAGCTTTCTTT. V usage is TRBV6-1 and J usage is TRBJ1-1, with a weak D call TRBD1 (5 bases). CDR3 length: 15 residues. The germline V gene encodes CDR1 MNHNS and CDR2 SASEGT. V dropped 2 bases and J dropped 6 bases, with 16 bases sitting between them.

This sequence joins TRBV6-6 and TRBJ2-2; D is unclear. Germline CDR1 and CDR2: MNHNY and SVGAGI (reference sequence). The CDR3 spans 13 residues. The ends were cut back, 2 bases at V and 6 bases at J, with 7 bases in the middle. CDR3 loop: CASSYLVPGELFF. As DNA, the CDR3 is TGTGCCAGCAGTTACCTAGTCCCCGGGGAGCTGTTTTTT.

This clone occurred once. V and J are TRBV29-1 and TRBJ2-2; 11 bases are shared with TRBD2. V was clipped by 6 bases and J by 11 bases; unmatched bases: 14. The CDR3 has 15 residues. The germline V gene encodes CDR1 SQVTM and CDR2 ANQGSEA. DNA of the CDR3: TGCAGCGTCACGGTAAGACTAGCGGGGAGTCGTGAGCTGTTTTTT. Translating it yields CSVTVRLAGSRELFF.

This chain links TRBV6-5 with TRBJ2-7; TRBD2 matches 9 bases. V shed 0 bases, J shed 4 bases, and the junction held 7 bases outside the gene matches. Germline V CDR1 and CDR2: MNHEY, SVGAGI. This CDR3 is 16 amino acids long. CDR3 loop: CASSYSIGSGSYEQYF. The CDR3 nucleotides are TGTGCCAGCAGTTACTCGATCGGTAGCGGGAGTTACGAGCAGTACTTC.

This clone was seen only once. The chain uses TRBV28 and TRBJ2-1; 13 nucleotides align to TRBD2. This CDR3 is built from 16 residues. CDR1 and CDR2 from the germline V gene are MDHEN and SYDVKM. V lost 2 bases and J lost 10; bases outside the gene matches: 8. The CDR3 loop is CASSLPPGTSGKEQFF. The CDR3 DNA reads as TGTGCCAGCAGTTTACCCCCCGGGACTAGCGGGAAGGAGCAGTTCTTC. Together with reference TRBV28 and TRBJ2-1, the CDR3 gives the full variable domain: DVKVTQSSRYLVKRTGEKVFLECVQDMDHENMFWYRQDPGLGLRLIYFSYDVKMKEKGDIPEGYSVSREKKERFSLILESASTNQTSMYLCASSLPPGTSGKEQFFGPGTRLTVL.

V and J are TRBV27 and TRBJ2-1, with D unclear. Between the trimmed V and J ends, which lost 7 bases and 8 bases, there was a span of 9 bases. Germline V gene data show CDR1 as MNHEY and CDR2 as SMNVEV (reference sequence). The CDR3 has 11 amino acids. The CDR3, as DNA: TGTGCCAGCAAGAGAGTCGATGAGCAGTTCTTC. Translation: CASKRVDEQFF.

The chain combines TRBV6-1 with TRBJ2-7, with 9 bases lining up with TRBD1. Trimming at V came to 8 bases and at J to 3 bases, leaving 8 bases not matched to a gene. The CDR3 contains 14 residues. CDR1 is MNHNS and CDR2 is SASEGT in the germline V gene. In DNA, the CDR3 is TGTGCCAGCCAAACAGGGGGCGGTTTCTACGAGCAGTACTTC. Encoded protein: CASQTGGGFYEQYF.

This chain connects TRBV14 to TRBJ2-7; D is undetermined. V was shortened by 5 bases and J by 1 base, with 6 bases between the two germline ends. The germline CDR1 and CDR2 sequences are SGHDN and FVKESK. The CDR3 length is 12 residues. As DNA, the CDR3 is TGTGCCAGCAGCGCGAGGTCCTACGAGCAGTACTTC. This encodes CASSARSYEQYF.

The chain has TRBV10-3 and TRBJ1-5; no clear D gene. Germline V gene lookup returns CDR1 ENHRY and CDR2 SYGVKD. CDR3 length equals 13 residues. V lost 10 bases to trimming and J lost 0 bases, with 10 bases between them. The CDR3 sequence is CATQTYSNQPQHF. The CDR3 DNA sequence: TGTGCCACACAAACGTATAGCAATCAGCCCCAGCATTTT.

V is TRBV6-6 and J is TRBJ2-5; TRBD2 aligns across 8 bases. The germline V gene encodes CDR1 MNHNY and CDR2 SVGAGI (reference sequence). There are 16 residues in the CDR3. J lost 0 bases, V lost 6 bases, and 9 bases had no gene match. In DNA, the CDR3 is TGTGCCAGCAGGACTCTTAGCGGGAAGTACCAAGAGACCCAGTACTTC. Translation: CASRTLSGKYQETQYF.

This clone has just one count. The chain has TRBV5-4 and TRBJ2-1; 8 nucleotides match TRBD1. CDR3 length: 17 residues. The V and J ends lost 0 bases and 0 bases, in that order; junction bases with no gene match: 5. CDR1 is SGHNT, CDR2 YYREEE, per germline (reference sequence). CDR3 sequence reads: CASSLAGTGHSYNEQFF. For the CDR3, the DNA is TGTGCCAGCAGCTTGGCCGGGACAGGACACTCCTACAATGAGCAGTTCTTC.

The count of this clone is one. This sequence joins TRBV19 and TRBJ2-7; 8 bases agree with TRBD2. Germline assignment: CDR1 LNHDA and CDR2 SQIVND (reference sequence). The V and J ends lost 3 bases and 0 bases, in that order; junction bases with no gene match: 7. The CDR3 loop spans 16 amino acids. For the CDR3, the DNA is TGTGCCAGTAGTATCAGCGGGAGCATTATCTCCTACGAGCAGTACTTC. Encoded protein: CASSISGSIISYEQYF.

The gene calls are TRBV5-5 and TRBJ2-7; D unresolved. CDR3 length: 14 amino acids. Germline V gene lookup returns CDR1 SGHKS and CDR2 YYEKEE (reference sequence). Trimming took off 0 bases at V and 2 bases at J, with 9 bases between the two ends. The CDR3 DNA follows: TGTGCCAGCAGCTTGGTTCGTCCCCCCTACGAGCAGTACTTC. It encodes CASSLVRPPYEQYF. The entire variable domain, with the rest obtained from reference TRBV5-5 and TRBJ2-7, is as follows: DAGVTQSPTHLIKTRGQQVTLRCSPISGHKSVSWYQQVLGQGPQFIFQYYEKEERGRGNFPDRFSARQFPNYSSELNVNALLLGDSALYLCASSLVRPPYEQYFGPGTRLTVT.

The genes are TRBV19 and TRBJ2-7; 11 bases line up with TRBD2. The germline gives CDR1 LNHDA, CDR2 SQIVND (reference sequence). The CDR3 extends over 15 amino acids. V lost 6 bases and J lost 4; bases outside the gene matches: 8. The CDR3 here is CASRAGLADVYEQYF. In DNA form, the CDR3 reads TGTGCCAGTAGGGCGGGACTAGCGGACGTTTACGAGCAGTACTTC.

The CDR3 nucleotides are TGCGCCAGCAGCGCGTGGACGGACTCCTACGAGCAGTACTTC. Translated, it gives CASSAWTDSYEQYF. This chain connects TRBV5-1 to TRBJ2-7; D unclear. The V gene lost 4 bases and the J gene lost 0 bases, with 11 bases spanning the gap. Germline assignment: CDR1 SGHRS and CDR2 YFSETQ. The CDR3 runs to 14 residues.

This sequence joins TRBV5-1 and TRBJ2-5; 9 bases line up with TRBD1. CDR3 length: 16 amino acids. After removal of 1 base from V and 1 base from J, the junction contained 5 bases not matched to a gene. From germline, CDR1 is SGHRS and CDR2 YFSETQ. The CDR3 loop is CASSLWTGVVQETQYF. In DNA form, the CDR3 reads TGCGCCAGCAGCTTGTGGACAGGGGTCGTCCAAGAGACCCAGTACTTC.

V is TRBV7-2 and J is TRBJ1-2; D is perhaps TRBD1 (5 bases). Germline V CDR1 and CDR2: SGHTA, FQGNSA. V was cut by 4 bases and J by 4 bases, with 16 bases left in between. The CDR3 is 15 residues long. The CDR3 loop is CASSYRAGRIYGYTF. The CDR3 nucleotides are TGTGCCAGCAGCTATCGCGCGGGACGGATCTATGGCTACACCTTC.

The V and J genes are TRBV27 and TRBJ2-7; D is tentatively TRBD1 or TRBD2 (5 bases each). This CDR3 is built from 15 residues. Germline V CDR1 and CDR2: MNHEY, SMNVEV (reference sequence). V was pared by 6 bases and J by 0 bases, with 15 bases between. The CDR3 sequence: CASRRVAGSSYEQYF. The CDR3 region has the DNA TGTGCCAGCAGGCGAGTGGCAGGGAGCTCCTACGAGCAGTACTTC.

CDR3 sequence (DNA): TGTGCCAGCAGCCAACGACTCACAGATACGCAGTATTTT. Translated, it gives CASSQRLTDTQYF. V gene TRBV14 combines with J gene TRBJ2-3; the D is unclear. Trimming took 2 bases from V and 2 from J, leaving 5 bases between them. This CDR3 contains 13 residues. Looked up from germline, CDR1 is SGHDN and CDR2 is FVKESK.

The chain couples TRBV5-1 to TRBJ2-7, with 8 nucleotides matching TRBD2. Germline-derived CDR1 and CDR2 are SGHRS and YFSETQ. This CDR3 has 16 amino acids. V lost 5 bases, J lost 2 bases, and 12 bases stayed unmatched. The CDR3 DNA is TGCGCCAGCAGTTCTACCCGCGGACTAGCCACCTACGAGCAGTACTTC. It translates to CASSSTRGLATYEQYF. The full variable domain, with the rest looked up from reference TRBV5-1 and TRBJ2-7, is KAGVTQTPRYLIKTRGQQVTLSCSPISGHRSVSWYQQTPGQGLQFLFEYFSETQRNKGNFPGRFSGRQFSNSRSEMNVSTLELGDSALYLCASSSTRGLATYEQYFGPGTRLTVT.